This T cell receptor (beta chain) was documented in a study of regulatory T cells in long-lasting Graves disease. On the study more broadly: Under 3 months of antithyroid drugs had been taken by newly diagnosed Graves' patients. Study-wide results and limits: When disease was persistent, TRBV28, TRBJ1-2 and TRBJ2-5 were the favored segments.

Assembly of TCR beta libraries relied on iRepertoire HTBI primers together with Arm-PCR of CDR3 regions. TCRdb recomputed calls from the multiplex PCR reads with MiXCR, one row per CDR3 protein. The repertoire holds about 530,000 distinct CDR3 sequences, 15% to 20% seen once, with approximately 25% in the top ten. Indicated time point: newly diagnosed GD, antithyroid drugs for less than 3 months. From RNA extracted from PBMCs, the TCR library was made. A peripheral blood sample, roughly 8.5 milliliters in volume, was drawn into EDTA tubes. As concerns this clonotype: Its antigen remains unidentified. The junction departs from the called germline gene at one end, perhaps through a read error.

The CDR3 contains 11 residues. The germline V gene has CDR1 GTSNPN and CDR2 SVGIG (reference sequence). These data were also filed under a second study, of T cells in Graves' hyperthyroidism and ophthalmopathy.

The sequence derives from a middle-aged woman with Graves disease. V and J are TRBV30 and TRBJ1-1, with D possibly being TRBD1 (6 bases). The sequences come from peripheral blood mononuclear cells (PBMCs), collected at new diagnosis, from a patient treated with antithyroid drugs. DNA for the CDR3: TGTGCCTGGAGCCCGGGACATAGTCCCATCTTT. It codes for CAWSPGHSPIF.